Each of the 18 T cell receptor beta chains below was sequenced from the same sample in a study of blood T cell repertoires in COVID-19 (TCRdb year 2020). The library was made by the immunoSEQ multiplex PCR assay. This is the immuneACCESS table as TCRdb keeps it, with only in-frame sequences that have V and J called. A part of the clones is gone; compared with another copy, unresolved V genes explain less than half, and the rest is unexplained. The sample table holds approximately 100,000 clones, of which roughly 82% were seen once. Of the sample, about 25% falls within the top ten clones. The sequenced material came from peripheral blood. Receptors originate from a human donor in a cohort sampled during active COVID-19.

V gene TRBV2 combines with J gene TRBJ1-1; D remains ambiguous. Germline-derived CDR1 and CDR2 are SNHLY and FYNNEI. Trimming stripped 6 bases from V and 4 bases from J, with 9 bases between. This CDR3 is 12 amino acids long. The CDR3: CASSGLFTEAFF. CDR3 nucleotide sequence: TGTGCCAGCAGCGGTTTATTCACTGAAGCTTTCTTT. Full variable domain (missing parts from reference TRBV2 and TRBJ1-1): EPEVTQTPSHQVTQMGQEVILRCVPISNHLYFYWYRQILGQKVEFLVSFYNNEISEKSEIFDDQFSVERPDGSNFTLKIRSTKLEDSAMYFCASSGLFTEAFFGQGTRLTVV.

CDR3 bases: TGTGCCAGCAGCTCCCGGGAGGGAAATAATTCACCCCTCCACTTT. Translating gives CASSSREGNNSPLHF. The rearrangement uses TRBV7-6 and TRBJ1-6; D not certain. Germline V gene lookup returns CDR1 SGHVS and CDR2 FNYEAQ. This CDR3 is 15 amino acids long. Trimming cost V 4 bases and J 5 bases, with 12 bases left between them.

The chain joins TRBV5-5 to TRBJ2-2; D is undetermined. V shed 1 base and J shed 6 bases, with 7 bases lying between them. The CDR3 consists of 13 residues. Looked up from germline, CDR1 is SGHKS and CDR2 is YYEKEE (reference sequence). CDR3 residues: CASSLTSPGELFF. In DNA form, the CDR3 reads TGTGCCAGCAGCTTGACTTCCCCCGGGGAGCTGTTTTTT.

The rearrangement joins TRBV15 to TRBJ1-4; no clear D gene. With 3 bases removed from V and 0 bases from J, the gap between germline ends came to 5 bases. CDR1 is LNHNV and CDR2 is YYDKDF in the germline V gene (reference sequence). CDR3 length: 14 residues. DNA of the CDR3: TGTGCCACCAGCAGGACTGCAACTAATGAAAAACTGTTTTTT. Residues: CATSRTATNEKLFF.

This chain uses TRBV19 with TRBJ2-1; 12 bases line up with TRBD2. CDR3 length: 16 residues. Germline CDR1 reads LNHDA; CDR2 reads SQIVND (reference sequence). Trimming removed 2 bases from V and 5 bases from J; junction bases left unmatched: 4. This chain's CDR3 is CASSITSGGIHNEQFF. As DNA, the CDR3 is TGTGCCAGTAGTATAACTAGCGGGGGGATCCACAATGAGCAGTTCTTC.

The V call is TRBV6-5, the J call TRBJ1-1; tentatively, D is TRBD1 (5 bases). CDR3 length equals 11 residues. The V and J ends lost 4 bases and 11 bases respectively, with 11 bases between them. Germline V gives CDR1 MNHEY, CDR2 SVGAGI. The CDR3 coding sequence is TGTGCCAGCAGTTCCCACGGGGGGGCTTTCTTT. This translates into CASSSHGGAFF.

This clone was recorded only once. The chain employs TRBV10-3 and TRBJ1-1; 7 bases are shared with TRBD1. This CDR3 contains 14 residues. With 5 bases clipped from V and 0 bases from J, the junction kept 3 bases outside the gene matches. CDR1 and CDR2 (germline): ENHRY, SYGVKD. CDR3 loop: CAISLDRVNTEAFF. The DNA of the CDR3 is TGTGCCATCAGTCTAGACAGGGTGAACACTGAAGCTTTCTTT.

CDR3 nucleotides: TGTGCCATCAGTGATCTAGACTCTGGAAACACCATATATTTT. It yields the protein CAISDLDSGNTIYF. V is TRBV10-3 and J is TRBJ1-3, with D unclear. The CDR3 extends over 14 amino acids. The ends were cut back, 3 bases at V and 0 bases at J, with 6 bases in the middle. Germline CDR1 ENHRY, CDR2 SYGVKD.

This clone showed up just once. The V call is TRBV23-1, the J call TRBJ1-5; the D is unclear. TRBV23-1 carries the ORF label, with uncertain function. The CDR3 is 18 amino acids. Trimming pared 0 bases from V and 1 base from J, leaving 16 bases between. The DNA for the CDR3 is TGCGCCAGCAGTCAATCGAGCGATCGGGGAGAGAGCAATCAGCCCCAGCATTTT. This encodes CASSQSSDRGESNQPQHF.

V is TRBV19 and J is TRBJ2-3; tentative D call: TRBD2 (6 bases). This CDR3 has 14 amino acids. V was cut by 3 bases and J by 5 bases, with 12 bases left in between. CDR1 and CDR2 from the germline V gene are LNHDA and SQIVND (reference sequence). The CDR3 is CASSMIGGKDTQYF. The CDR3 DNA is TGTGCCAGTAGTATGATAGGCGGGAAAGATACGCAGTATTTT. Based on the CDR3 plus reference TRBV19 and TRBJ2-3, the full variable domain is DGGITQSPKYLFRKEGQNVTLSCEQNLNHDAMYWYRQDPGQGLRLIYYSQIVNDFQKGDIAEGYSVSREKKESFPLTVTSAQKNPTAFYLCASSMIGGKDTQYFGPGTRLTVL.

V is TRBV12-3 or TRBV12-4 and J is TRBJ1-5; 8 bases agree with TRBD1. This CDR3 is 12 amino acids long. Trimming at V came to 7 bases and at J to 9 bases, leaving 5 bases not matched to a gene. The CDR3 DNA sequence: TGTGCCAGCACCGACAGGGGTGGGCCCCAGCATTTT. It is translated as CASTDRGGPQHF.

The chain is built from TRBV9 and TRBJ2-1; the D is unclear. Deletions cut 0 bases from V and 5 bases from J, with 9 bases between. In germline, CDR1 is SGDLS, CDR2 YYNGEE. The CDR3 has 14 residues. CDR3 in DNA: TGTGCCAGCAGCGTAGCTTTGGTAGACAATGAGCAGTTCTTC. Its protein is CASSVALVDNEQFF.

Comments on this clone: One junction end disagrees with the germline gene, perhaps due to a read error. The V call is TRBV11-2, the J call TRBJ2-1, with 7 bases matching TRBD1. Germline CDR1 reads SGHAT; CDR2 reads FQNNGV. The CDR3 is made up of 15 amino acids. CDR3 sequence (DNA): TGTGCCAGCAGCTTAGTGGGACAGACCTATAATGAGCAGTTCTTC. It specifies CASSLVGQTYNEQFF.

This chain joins TRBV4-3 and TRBJ1-1, with D possibly TRBD1 on 6 matching bases. The V and J ends lost 0 bases and 0 bases respectively, with 23 bases between them. Germline loops: CDR1 LGHNA, CDR2 YSLEER. The CDR3 totals 20 residues. Here the CDR3 reads CASSQEIRIERDIMNTEAFF. In DNA, the CDR3 is TGCGCCAGCAGCCAAGAGATCAGAATCGAGAGGGACATCATGAACACTGAAGCTTTCTTT.

The chain employs TRBV4-2 and TRBJ2-2; D is perhaps TRBD2 (6 bases). Germline-derived CDR1 and CDR2 are LGHNA and YNFKEQ. This CDR3 is 13 amino acids long. V was cut by 4 bases and J by 6 bases, with 9 bases left in between. This CDR3 is CASSRGDAGELFF. The DNA for the CDR3 is TGTGCCAGCAGCCGGGGGGATGCCGGGGAGCTGTTTTTT.

The chain carries TRBV7-2 and TRBJ1-2; TRBD1 aligns across 10 bases. The CDR3 consists of 13 residues. CDR1 is SGHTA, CDR2 FQGNSA, per germline. V shed 4 bases, J shed 8 bases, and the junction held 4 bases outside the gene matches. The CDR3, as DNA: TGTGCCAGCAGCTCCGGGACAGGGGACGGCTACACCTTC. Translating it yields CASSSGTGDGYTF.

The chain has TRBV6-6 and TRBJ2-3, with 8 bases that match TRBD1. The CDR3 extends over 15 amino acids. With V trimmed by 6 bases and J by 1 base, 6 bases remained unmatched. Per the germline V gene, CDR1 is MNHNY and CDR2 is SVGAGI (reference sequence). The CDR3 spells CASRSTGGGTDTQYF. In DNA form, the CDR3 reads TGTGCCAGCAGATCTACAGGGGGAGGCACAGATACGCAGTATTTT.

The J gene is TRBJ2-1, the V gene TRBV6-5; 14 bases map to TRBD2. Trimming took 6 bases from V and 9 from J; bases not matched to a gene: 7. In germline, CDR1 is MNHEY, CDR2 SVGAGI. The CDR3 contains 15 residues. CDR3 region: CASSPGTSGGGEQFF. As DNA, the CDR3 is TGTGCCAGCAGCCCCGGGACTAGCGGGGGCGGTGAGCAGTTCTTC.